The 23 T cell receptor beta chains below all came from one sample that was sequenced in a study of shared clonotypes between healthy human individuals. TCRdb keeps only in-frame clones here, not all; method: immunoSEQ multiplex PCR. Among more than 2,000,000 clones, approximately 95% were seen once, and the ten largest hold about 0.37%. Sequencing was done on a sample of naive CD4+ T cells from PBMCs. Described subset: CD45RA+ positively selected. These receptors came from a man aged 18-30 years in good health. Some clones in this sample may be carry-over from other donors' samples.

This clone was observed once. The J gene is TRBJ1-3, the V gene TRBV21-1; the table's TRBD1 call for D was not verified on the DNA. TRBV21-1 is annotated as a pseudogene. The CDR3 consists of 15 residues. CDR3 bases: TGTGCCAGCAATCTACCAGGGGTCACTGGAAACACCATATATTTT. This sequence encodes CASNLPGVTGNTIYF.

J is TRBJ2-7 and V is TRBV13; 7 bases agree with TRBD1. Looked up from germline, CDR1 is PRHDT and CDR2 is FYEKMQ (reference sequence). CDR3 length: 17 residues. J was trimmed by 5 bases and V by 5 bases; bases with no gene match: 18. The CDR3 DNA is TGTGCCAGCAGCATCAGACAGGGATCAACCCCACCTCACGAGCAGTACTTC. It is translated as CASSIRQGSTPPHEQYF.

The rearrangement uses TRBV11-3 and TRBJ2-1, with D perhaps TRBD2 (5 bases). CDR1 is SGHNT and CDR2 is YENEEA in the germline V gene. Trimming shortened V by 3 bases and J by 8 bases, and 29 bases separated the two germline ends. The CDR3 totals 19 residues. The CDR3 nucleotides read TGTGCCAGCAGCTTTATTCCCCCCCAGCGGATCCCCCCACCCCATGAGCAGTTCTTC. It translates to CASSFIPPQRIPPPHEQFF.

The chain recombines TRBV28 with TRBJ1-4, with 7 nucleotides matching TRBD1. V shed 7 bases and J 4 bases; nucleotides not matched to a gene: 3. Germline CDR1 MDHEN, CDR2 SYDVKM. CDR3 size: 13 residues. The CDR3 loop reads CASTRDSNEKLFF. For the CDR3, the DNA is TGTGCCAGCACTCGGGACAGTAATGAAAAACTGTTTTTT.

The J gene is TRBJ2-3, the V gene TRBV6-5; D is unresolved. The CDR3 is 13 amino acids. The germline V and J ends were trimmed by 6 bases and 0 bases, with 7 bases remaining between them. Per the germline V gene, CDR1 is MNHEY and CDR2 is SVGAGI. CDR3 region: CASRTDSTDTQYF. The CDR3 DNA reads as TGTGCCAGCAGAACAGATAGCACAGATACGCAGTATTTT.

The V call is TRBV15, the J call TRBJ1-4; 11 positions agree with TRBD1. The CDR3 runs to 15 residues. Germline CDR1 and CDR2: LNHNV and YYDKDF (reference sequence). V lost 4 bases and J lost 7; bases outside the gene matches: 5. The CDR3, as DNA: TGTGCCACCAGCATAGGGACAGGGGGTGGTGAAAAACTGTTTTTT. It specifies CATSIGTGGGEKLFF.

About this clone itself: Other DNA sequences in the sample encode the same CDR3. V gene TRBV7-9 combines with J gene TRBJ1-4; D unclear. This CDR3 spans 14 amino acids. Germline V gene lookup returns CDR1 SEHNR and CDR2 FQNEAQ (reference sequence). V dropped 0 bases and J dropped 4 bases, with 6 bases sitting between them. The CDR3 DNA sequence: TGTGCCAGCAGCTTAGCAGGGTTTAATGAAAAACTGTTTTTT. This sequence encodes CASSLAGFNEKLFF.

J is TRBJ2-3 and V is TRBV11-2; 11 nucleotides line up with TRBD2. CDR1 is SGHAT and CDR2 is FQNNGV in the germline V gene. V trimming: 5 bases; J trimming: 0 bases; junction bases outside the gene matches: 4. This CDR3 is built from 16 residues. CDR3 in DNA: TGTGCCAGCAGCGTTAGCGGGAGGGTTAGCACAGATACGCAGTATTTT. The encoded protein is CASSVSGRVSTDTQYF.

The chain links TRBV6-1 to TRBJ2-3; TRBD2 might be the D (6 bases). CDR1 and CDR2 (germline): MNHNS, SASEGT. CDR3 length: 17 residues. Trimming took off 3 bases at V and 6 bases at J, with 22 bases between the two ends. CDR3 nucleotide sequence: TGTGCCAGCAGTGATAGGCCCGCCGGGGGTTCATGGGATACGCAGTATTTT. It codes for CASSDRPAGGSWDTQYF.

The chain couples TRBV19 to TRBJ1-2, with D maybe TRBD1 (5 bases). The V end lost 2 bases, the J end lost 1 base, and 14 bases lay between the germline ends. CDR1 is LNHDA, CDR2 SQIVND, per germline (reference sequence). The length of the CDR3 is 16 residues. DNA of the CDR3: TGTGCCAGTAGTATATTGCTAGGGGACCATAACTATGGCTACACCTTC. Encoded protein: CASSILLGDHNYGYTF.

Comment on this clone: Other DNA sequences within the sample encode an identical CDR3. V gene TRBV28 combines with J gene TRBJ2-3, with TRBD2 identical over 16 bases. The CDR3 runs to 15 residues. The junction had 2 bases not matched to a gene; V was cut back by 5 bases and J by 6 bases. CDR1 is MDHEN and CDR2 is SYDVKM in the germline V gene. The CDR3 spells CASSPGLAGGDTQYF. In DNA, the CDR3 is TGTGCCAGCAGTCCGGGACTAGCGGGGGGGGATACGCAGTATTTT.

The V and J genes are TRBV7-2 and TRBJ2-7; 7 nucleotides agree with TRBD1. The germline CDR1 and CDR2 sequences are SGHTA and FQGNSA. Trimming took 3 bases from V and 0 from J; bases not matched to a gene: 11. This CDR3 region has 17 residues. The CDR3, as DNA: TGTGCCAGCAGCTTCCGGACAGGTTCCTTTAGCTCCTACGAGCAGTACTTC. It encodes CASSFRTGSFSSYEQYF.

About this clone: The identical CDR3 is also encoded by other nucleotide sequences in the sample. The CDR3 nucleotides are TGTGCCAGCAGCGTGACAGGGGGGAGCACAGATACGCAGTATTTT. Protein: CASSVTGGSTDTQYF. The V call is TRBV9, the J call TRBJ2-3, with 9 bases fitting TRBD1. Germline trimming cut 2 bases from V and 0 bases from J; bases unmatched to any gene: 1. This CDR3 has 15 amino acids. CDR1 is SGDLS, CDR2 YYNGEE, per germline.

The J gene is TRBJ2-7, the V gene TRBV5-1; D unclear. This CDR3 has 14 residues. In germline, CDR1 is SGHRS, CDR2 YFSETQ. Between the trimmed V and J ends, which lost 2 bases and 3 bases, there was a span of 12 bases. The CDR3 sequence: CASSFSGSLYEQYF. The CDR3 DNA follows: TGCGCCAGCAGCTTTTCAGGTAGCCTCTACGAGCAGTACTTC.

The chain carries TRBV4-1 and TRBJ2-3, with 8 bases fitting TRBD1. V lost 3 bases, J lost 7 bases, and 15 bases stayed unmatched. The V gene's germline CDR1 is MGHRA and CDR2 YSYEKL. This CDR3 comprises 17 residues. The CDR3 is CASSQPASGTGENTQYF. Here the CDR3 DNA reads TGCGCCAGCAGCCAGCCCGCCTCCGGGACAGGAGAAAATACGCAGTATTTT.

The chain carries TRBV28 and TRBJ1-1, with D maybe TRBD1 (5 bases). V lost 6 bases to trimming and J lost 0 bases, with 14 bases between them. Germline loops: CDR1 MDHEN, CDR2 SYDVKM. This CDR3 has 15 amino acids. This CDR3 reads CASRTLGGVNTEAFF. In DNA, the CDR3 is TGTGCCAGCAGGACCCTGGGAGGGGTGAACACTGAAGCTTTCTTT.

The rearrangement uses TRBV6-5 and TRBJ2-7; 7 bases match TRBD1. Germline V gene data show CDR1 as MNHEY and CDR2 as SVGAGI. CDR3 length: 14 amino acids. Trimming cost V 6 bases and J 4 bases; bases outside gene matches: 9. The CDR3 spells CASRPDRSRYEQYF. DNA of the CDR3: TGTGCCAGCAGACCGGACAGGTCGAGGTACGAGCAGTACTTC.

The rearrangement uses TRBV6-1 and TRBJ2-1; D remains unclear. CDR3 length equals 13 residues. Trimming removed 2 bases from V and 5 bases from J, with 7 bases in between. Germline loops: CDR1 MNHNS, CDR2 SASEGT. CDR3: CASSEKGHNEQFF. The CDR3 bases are TGTGCCAGCAGTGAAAAAGGGCACAATGAGCAGTTCTTC.

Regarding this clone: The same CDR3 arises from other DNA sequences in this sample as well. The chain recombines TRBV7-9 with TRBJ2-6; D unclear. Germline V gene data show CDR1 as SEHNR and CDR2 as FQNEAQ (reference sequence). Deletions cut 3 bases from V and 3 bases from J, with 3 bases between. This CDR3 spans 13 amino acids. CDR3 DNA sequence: TGTGCCAGCAGCTTGGTTGGGGCCAACGTCCTGACTTTC. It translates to CASSLVGANVLTF.

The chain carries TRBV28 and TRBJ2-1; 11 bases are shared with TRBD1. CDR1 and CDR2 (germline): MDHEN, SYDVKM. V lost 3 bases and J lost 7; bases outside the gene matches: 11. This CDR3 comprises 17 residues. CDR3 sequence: CASSLIGQGAQGNEQFF. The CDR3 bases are TGTGCCAGCAGTTTGATCGGACAGGGGGCTCAAGGTAATGAGCAGTTCTTC. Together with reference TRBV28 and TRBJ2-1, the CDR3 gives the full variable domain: DVKVTQSSRYLVKRTGEKVFLECVQDMDHENMFWYRQDPGLGLRLIYFSYDVKMKEKGDIPEGYSVSREKKERFSLILESASTNQTSMYLCASSLIGQGAQGNEQFFGPGTRLTVL.

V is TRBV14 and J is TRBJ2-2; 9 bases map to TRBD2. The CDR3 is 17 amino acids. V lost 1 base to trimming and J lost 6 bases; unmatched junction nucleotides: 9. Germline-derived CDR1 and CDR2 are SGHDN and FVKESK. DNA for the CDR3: TGTGCCAGCAGCCAAGCTCGGGCTAGCGGGATGCCCGGGGAGCTGTTTTTT. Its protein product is CASSQARASGMPGELFF. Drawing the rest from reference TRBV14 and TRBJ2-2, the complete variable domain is EAGVTQFPSHSVIEKGQTVTLRCDPISGHDNLYWYRRVMGKEIKFLLHFVKESKQDESGMPNNRFLAERTGGTYSTLKVQPAELEDSGVYFCASSQARASGMPGELFFGEGSRLTVL.

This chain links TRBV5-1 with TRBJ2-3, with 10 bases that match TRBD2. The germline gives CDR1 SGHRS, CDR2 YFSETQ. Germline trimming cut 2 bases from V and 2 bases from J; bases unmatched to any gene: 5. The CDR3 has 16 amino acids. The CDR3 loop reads CASSFLAGDPTDTQYF. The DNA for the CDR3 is TGCGCCAGCAGCTTCCTAGCGGGGGACCCCACAGATACGCAGTATTTT.

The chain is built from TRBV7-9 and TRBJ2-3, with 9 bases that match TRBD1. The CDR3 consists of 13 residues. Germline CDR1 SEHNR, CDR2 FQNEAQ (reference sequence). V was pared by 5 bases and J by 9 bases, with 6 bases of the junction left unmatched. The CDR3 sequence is CASSPGTGGTQYF. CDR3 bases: TGTGCCAGCAGCCCCGGAACAGGGGGCACGCAGTATTTT.